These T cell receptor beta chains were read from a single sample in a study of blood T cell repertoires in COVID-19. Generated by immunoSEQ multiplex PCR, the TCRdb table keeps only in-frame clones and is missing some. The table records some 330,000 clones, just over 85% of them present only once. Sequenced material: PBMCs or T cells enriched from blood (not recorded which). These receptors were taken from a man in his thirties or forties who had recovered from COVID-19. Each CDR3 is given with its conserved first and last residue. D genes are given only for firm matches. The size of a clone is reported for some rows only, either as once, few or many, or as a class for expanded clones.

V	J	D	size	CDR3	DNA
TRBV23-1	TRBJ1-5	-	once	CASSQSEGRGSNQPQHF	TGCGCCAGCAGTCAATCGGAAGGGCGGGGTAGCAATCAGCCCCAGCATTTT
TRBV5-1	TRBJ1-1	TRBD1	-	CASSLAGTGVNTEAFF	TGCGCCAGCAGCTTGGCCGGGACAGGCGTGAACACTGAAGCTTTCTTT
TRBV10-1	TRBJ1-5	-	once	CASTRGPGQPQHF	TGCGCCAGCACCCGGGGTCCCGGGCAGCCCCAGCATTTT
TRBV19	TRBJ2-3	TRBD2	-	CASSIGLAGGPDTQYF	TGTGCCAGTAGTATCGGACTAGCGGGGGGACCAGATACGCAGTATTTT
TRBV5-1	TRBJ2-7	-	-	CASSLDLSSYEQYF	TGCGCCAGCAGCTTGGATCTCAGCTCCTACGAGCAGTACTTC
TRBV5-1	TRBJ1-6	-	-	CASSRSRQAPDSSYNSPLHF	TGCGCCAGCAGCCGATCTCGGCAGGCTCCGGATAGCTCCTATAATTCACCCCTCCACTTT
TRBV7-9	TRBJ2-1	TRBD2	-	CASSYLASGVGNSYNEQFF	TGTGCCAGCAGCTATTTAGCTAGCGGGGTGGGAAACTCCTACAATGAGCAGTTCTTC
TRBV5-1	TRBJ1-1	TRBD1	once	CASSLAGQGANTEAFF	TGCGCCAGCAGCTTGGCCGGACAGGGGGCGAACACTGAAGCTTTCTTT
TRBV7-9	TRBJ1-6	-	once	CASSSGNSPLHF	TGTGCCAGCAGCTCAGGGAATTCACCCCTCCACTTT
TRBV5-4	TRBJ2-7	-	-	CASSTDPMVYEQYF	TGTGCCAGCAGCACAGACCCAATGGTCTACGAGCAGTACTTC
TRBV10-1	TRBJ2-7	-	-	CASSDGMTYEQYF	TGCGCCAGCAGTGACGGGATGACCTACGAGCAGTACTTC
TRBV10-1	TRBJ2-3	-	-	CASSQKITDTQYF	TGCGCCAGCAGTCAGAAGATCACAGATACGCAGTATTTT
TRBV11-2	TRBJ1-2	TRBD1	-	CASSPVRGQDGYTF	TGTGCCAGCAGCCCAGTAAGGGGGCAAGATGGCTACACCTTC
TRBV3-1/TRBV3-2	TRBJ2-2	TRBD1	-	CASSQAGGIGELFF	TGTGCCAGCAGCCAAGCAGGGGGCATCGGGGAGCTGTTTTTT
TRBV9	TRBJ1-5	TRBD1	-	CASSPGGNNQPQHF	TGTGCCAGCAGCCCAGGGGGGAACAATCAGCCCCAGCATTTT
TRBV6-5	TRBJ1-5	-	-	CASSRNRVGNQPQHF	TGTGCCAGCAGCCGAAACAGGGTCGGCAATCAGCCCCAGCATTTT
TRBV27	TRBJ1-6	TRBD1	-	CASTPGQVPSPLHF	TGTGCCAGCACCCCGGGACAGGTGCCTTCACCCCTCCACTTT
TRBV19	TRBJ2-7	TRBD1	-	CASSTGQDYEQYF	TGTGCCAGTAGTACGGGACAGGACTACGAGCAGTACTTC
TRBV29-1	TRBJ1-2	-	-	CSDLSEVKVGYTF	TGCAGCGACCTCTCGGAGGTTAAAGTTGGCTACACCTTC
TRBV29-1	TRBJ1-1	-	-	CSVGWGVNTEAFF	TGCAGCGTTGGGTGGGGGGTGAACACTGAAGCTTTCTTT
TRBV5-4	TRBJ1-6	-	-	CASSPGVTHSYNSPLHF	TGTGCCAGCAGCCCGGGGGTGACCCACTCCTATAATTCACCCCTCCACTTT
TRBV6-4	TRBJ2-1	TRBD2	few	CASSDGAGGPYNEQFF	TGTGCCAGCAGTGACGGGGCGGGGGGGCCCTACAATGAGCAGTTCTTC
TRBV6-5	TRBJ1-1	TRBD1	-	CASSYSQQGAAFF	TGTGCCAGCAGTTACTCACAACAGGGGGCGGCTTTCTTT
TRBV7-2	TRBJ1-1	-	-	CASSLVAGRLMNTEAFF	TGTGCCAGCAGCTTAGTGGCCGGAAGACTCATGAACACTGAAGCTTTCTTT
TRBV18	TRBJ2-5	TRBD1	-	CASSPQTGLETQYF	TGTGCCAGCTCACCTCAGACAGGGCTTGAGACCCAGTACTTC
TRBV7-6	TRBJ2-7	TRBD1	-	CASSLGTGREQYF	TGTGCCAGCAGCCTAGGGACAGGCCGTGAGCAGTACTTC
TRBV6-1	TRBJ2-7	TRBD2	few	CASSGTLSTSGRAGAEQYF	TGTGCCAGCAGTGGGACATTGAGTACTAGCGGGAGGGCCGGGGCCGAGCAGTACTTC
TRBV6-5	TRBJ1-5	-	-	CASNPEVNNQPQHF	TGTGCCAGCAACCCCGAGGTAAACAATCAGCCCCAGCATTTT
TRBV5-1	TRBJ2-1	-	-	CASSLPGQPINEQFF	TGCGCCAGCAGCTTACCGGGACAACCTATCAATGAGCAGTTCTTC
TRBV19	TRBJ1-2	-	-	CASSLTTELTF	TGTGCCAGTAGTCTAACGACAGAGTTGACCTTC
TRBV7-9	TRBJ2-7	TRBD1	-	CASSSPGGADSYEQYF	TGTGCCAGCAGCTCCCCAGGGGGAGCGGACTCCTACGAGCAGTACTTC
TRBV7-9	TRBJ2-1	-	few	CASSLRTAINNEQFF	TGTGCCAGCAGCTTAAGGACAGCCATTAACAATGAGCAGTTCTTC
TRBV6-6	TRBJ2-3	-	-	CASSSGGLGEDTQYF	TGTGCCAGCAGCTCCGGTGGACTTGGGGAAGATACGCAGTATTTT
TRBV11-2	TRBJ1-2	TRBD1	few	CASSLRQGGYTF	TGTGCCAGCAGCTTACGACAGGGAGGCTACACCTTC
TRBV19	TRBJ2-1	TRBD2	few	CASRLGLAGFNEQFF	TGTGCCAGTAGACTCGGACTAGCGGGGTTTAATGAGCAGTTCTTC
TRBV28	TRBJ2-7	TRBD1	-	CASSSDRSSYEQYF	TGTGCCAGCAGTTCGGACAGGTCCTCCTACGAGCAGTACTTC
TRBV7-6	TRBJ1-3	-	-	CASSSTTAGNTIYF	TGTGCCAGCAGCTCGACAACGGCTGGAAACACCATATATTTT
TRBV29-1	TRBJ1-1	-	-	CSVNRDLWTEAFF	TGCAGCGTAAACCGGGACTTGTGGACTGAAGCTTTCTTT
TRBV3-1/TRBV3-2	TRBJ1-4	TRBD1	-	CASSPGTGNEKLFF	TGTGCCAGCAGCCCAGGGACAGGGAATGAAAAACTGTTTTTT
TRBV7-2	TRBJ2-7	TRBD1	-	CASSLSAGGEQYF	TGTGCCAGCAGCTTAAGTGCAGGGGGCGAGCAGTACTTC
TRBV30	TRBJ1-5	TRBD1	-	CAWSLGQAGQPQHF	TGTGCCTGGAGTTTGGGACAGGCCGGGCAGCCCCAGCATTTT
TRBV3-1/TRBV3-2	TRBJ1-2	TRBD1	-	CASSEEVVTGADYGYTF	TGTGCCAGCAGCGAAGAGGTGGTGACAGGGGCGGACTATGGCTACACCTTC
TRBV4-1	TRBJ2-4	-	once	CASSLSPFREEAKNIQYF	TGCGCCAGCAGCCTTAGCCCCTTCAGGGAGGAAGCCAAAAACATTCAGTACTTC
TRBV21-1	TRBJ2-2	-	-	CAQLGAGGDTGELFF	TGTGCCCAGCTGGGGGCGGGAGGTGACACCGGGGAGCTGTTTTTT
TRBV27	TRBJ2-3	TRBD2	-	CASSLAGGITDTQYF	TGTGCCAGCAGCCTAGCGGGGGGGATCACAGATACGCAGTATTTT
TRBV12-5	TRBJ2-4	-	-	CASGPGVEGVAKNIQYF	TGTGCTAGTGGTCCCGGGGTGGAGGGAGTGGCCAAAAACATTCAGTACTTC
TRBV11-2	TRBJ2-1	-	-	CASSVNSNEQFF	TGTGCCAGCAGCGTAAATAGCAATGAGCAGTTCTTC
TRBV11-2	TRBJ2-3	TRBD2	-	CASSLDMAGRGTDTQYF	TGTGCCAGCAGCTTAGATATGGCGGGGCGGGGGACAGATACGCAGTATTTT
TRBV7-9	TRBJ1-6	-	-	CASSPGGLSSYNSPLHF	TGTGCCAGCAGCCCTGGGGGCCTGAGCTCCTATAATTCACCCCTCCACTTT
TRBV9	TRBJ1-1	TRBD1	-	CASQGGQLNTEAFF	TGTGCCAGCCAAGGGGGACAGTTGAACACTGAAGCTTTCTTT
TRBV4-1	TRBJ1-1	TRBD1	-	CASSRDRGNTEAFF	TGCGCCAGCAGCCGAGACAGGGGGAACACTGAAGCTTTCTTT
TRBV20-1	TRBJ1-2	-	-	CSARGLRGYTF	TGCAGTGCTAGAGGTTTGAGGGGCTACACCTTC